The source of this T cell receptor (beta chain) is a study of identical twins. Study observations and caveats: Models predicted too little out-of-frame TCR alpha sharing in monozygotic twins.

Among all donors, each was a healthy Caucasian. TCRdb re-called the 5' RACE reads through MiXCR, storing one row per CDR3 protein. The sample lists some 330,000 distinct CDR3 sequences; roughly 10% were seen once. In this sample, this clonotype turned up many times. The antigen remains unidentified. The CDR3 is made up of 14 amino acids. The V gene's germline CDR1 is MGHRA and CDR2 YSYEKL. V lost 7 bases, J lost 0 bases, and 2 bases stayed unmatched. This sequence was found in a woman aged 45-65 years in good health. Sequenced input: naive T cells sorted from blood. V usage is TRBV4-1 and J usage is TRBJ2-2; 7 bases agree with TRBD1. The CDR3 DNA is TGCGCCAGCACGCAGGGGGCGAACACCGGGGAGCTGTTTTTT. This encodes CASTQGANTGELFF.